A few counts support the clone carrying this TCR beta chain. CDR1 and CDR2 (germline): PRHDT, FYEKMQ (reference sequence). The CDR3 length is 12 residues. The V gene lost 0 bases and the J gene lost 11 bases, with 8 bases spanning the gap. This sample stems from a study of T cell changes during pregnancy in multiple sclerosis. Sequencing was performed with immunoSEQ multiplex PCR; in TCRdb, only in-frame clones are kept and a portion is missing. The data hold approximately 88,000 clones, with roughly 91% observed a single time. This TCR was sampled from a female donor with multiple sclerosis, enrolled in a pregnancy study. This material consisted of peripheral blood, taken in the first trimester of pregnancy. This sequence joins TRBV13 and TRBJ1-5, with D uncertain. The CDR3 DNA reads TGTGCCAGCAGCTTAGGGCAGGCTGCCCAGCATTTT. This sequence encodes CASSLGQAAQHF.